This T cell receptor (beta chain) is from a study of blood T cell repertoires in COVID-19. Study-wide background: Samples representing acute and convalescent COVID-19 were sourced from the United States, Italy and Spain. Sources were T cells, B-cell-depleted T cells, or PBMCs; the material itself was cDNA or gDNA.

As handled by the study authors: The authors estimated nucleated cell counts from reference gene primer amplification. Profiled with immunoSEQ multiplex PCR; TCRdb holds only in-frame clones, not every one. The V and J calls and clone size were taken over from that table, and D and trimming were inferred from the DNA. The repertoire holds tens of thousands of clones, with 88% as singletons. With V trimmed by 0 bases and J by 4 bases, 6 bases remained unmatched. This CDR3 spans 16 amino acids. Germline assignment: CDR1 SGDLS and CDR2 YYNGEE. The rearrangement uses TRBV9 and TRBJ2-1; 8 bases map to TRBD2. The sample taken for sequencing was peripheral blood. The source is an elderly woman with active COVID-19. CDR3 sequence: CASSVAGRGGYNEQFF. CDR3 bases: TGTGCCAGCAGCGTAGCTGGCCGGGGGGGGTACAATGAGCAGTTCTTC.